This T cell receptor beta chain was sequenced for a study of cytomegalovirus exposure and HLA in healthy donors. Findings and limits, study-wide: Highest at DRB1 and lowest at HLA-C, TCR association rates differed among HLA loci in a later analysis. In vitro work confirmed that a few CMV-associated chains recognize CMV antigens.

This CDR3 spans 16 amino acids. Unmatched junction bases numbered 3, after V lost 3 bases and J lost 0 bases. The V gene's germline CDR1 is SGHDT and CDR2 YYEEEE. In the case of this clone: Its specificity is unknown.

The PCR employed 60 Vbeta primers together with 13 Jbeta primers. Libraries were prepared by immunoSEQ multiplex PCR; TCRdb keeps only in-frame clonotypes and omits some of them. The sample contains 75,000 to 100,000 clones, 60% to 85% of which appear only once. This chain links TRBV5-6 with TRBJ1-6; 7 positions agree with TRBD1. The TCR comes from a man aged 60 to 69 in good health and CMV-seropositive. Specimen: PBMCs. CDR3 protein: CASSSSGGSYNSPLHF. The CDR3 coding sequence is TGTGCCAGCAGCTCCTCAGGGGGCTCCTATAATTCACCCCTCCACTTT.